Detailed here is one T cell receptor beta chain. Primed by a sample-barcoded 5' primer and a J-beta primer mix, a second PCR proceeded for 7 to 11 cycles. TCRdb re-called the 5' RACE reads with MiXCR, one entry per CDR3 protein. The sample has about 1,500,000 distinct CDR3 sequences, 25% to 30% seen once; the top ten hold roughly 8%. This record comes from a study of blood T cells in healthy people across ages. Material: blood. The sequence came from a woman in her twenties or thirties in good health.

The CDR3 nucleotides read TGTGCCAGCAGTTGGGGACTAGCGGGGGGGCGAAGCATCGGGGAGCTGTTTTTT. Amino acids: CASSWGLAGGRSIGELFF. This sequence joins TRBV12-3 or TRBV12-4 and TRBJ2-2; 16 bases are shared with TRBD2. The trim removed 4 bases at V and 7 bases at J, leaving 9 bases unmatched. There are 18 residues in the CDR3.